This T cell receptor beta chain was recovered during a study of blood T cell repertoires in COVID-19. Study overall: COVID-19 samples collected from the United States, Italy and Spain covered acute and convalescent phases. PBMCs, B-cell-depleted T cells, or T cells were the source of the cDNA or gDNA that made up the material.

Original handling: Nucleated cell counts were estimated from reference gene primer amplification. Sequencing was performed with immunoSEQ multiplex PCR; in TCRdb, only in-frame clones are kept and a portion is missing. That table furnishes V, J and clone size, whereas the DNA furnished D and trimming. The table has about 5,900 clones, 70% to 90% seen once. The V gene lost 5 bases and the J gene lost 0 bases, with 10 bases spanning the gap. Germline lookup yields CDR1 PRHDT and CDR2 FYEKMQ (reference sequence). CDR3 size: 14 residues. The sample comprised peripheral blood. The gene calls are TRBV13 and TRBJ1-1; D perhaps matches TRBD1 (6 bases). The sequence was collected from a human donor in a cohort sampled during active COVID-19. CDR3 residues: CASSRDRLNTEAFF. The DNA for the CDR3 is TGTGCCAGCAGCCGAGACAGGCTGAACACTGAAGCTTTCTTT.